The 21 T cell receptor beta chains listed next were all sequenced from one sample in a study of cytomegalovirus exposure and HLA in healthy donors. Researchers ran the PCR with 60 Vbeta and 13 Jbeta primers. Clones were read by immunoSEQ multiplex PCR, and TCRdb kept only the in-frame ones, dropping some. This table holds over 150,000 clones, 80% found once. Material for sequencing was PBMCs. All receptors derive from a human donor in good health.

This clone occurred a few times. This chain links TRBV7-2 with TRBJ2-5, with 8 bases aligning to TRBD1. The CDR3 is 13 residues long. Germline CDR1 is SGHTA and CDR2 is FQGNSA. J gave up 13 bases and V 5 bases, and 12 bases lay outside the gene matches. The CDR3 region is CASSLLRTGKLYF. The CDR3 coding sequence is TGTGCCAGCAGCCTCCTTCGGACAGGGAAGCTGTACTTC.

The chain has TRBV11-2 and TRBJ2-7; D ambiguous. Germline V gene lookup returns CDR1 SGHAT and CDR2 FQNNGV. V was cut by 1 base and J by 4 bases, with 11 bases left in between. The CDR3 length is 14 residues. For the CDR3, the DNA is TGTGCCAGCAGCTTAGGCCACCTCCGGTACGAGCAGTACTTC. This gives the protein CASSLGHLRYEQYF.

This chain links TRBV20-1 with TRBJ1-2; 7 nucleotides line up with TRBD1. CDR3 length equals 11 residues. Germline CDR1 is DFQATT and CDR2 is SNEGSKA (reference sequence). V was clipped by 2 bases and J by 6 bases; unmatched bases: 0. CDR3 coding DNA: TGCAGTGCTAGAACAGGGGATGGCTACACCTTC. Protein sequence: CSARTGDGYTF.

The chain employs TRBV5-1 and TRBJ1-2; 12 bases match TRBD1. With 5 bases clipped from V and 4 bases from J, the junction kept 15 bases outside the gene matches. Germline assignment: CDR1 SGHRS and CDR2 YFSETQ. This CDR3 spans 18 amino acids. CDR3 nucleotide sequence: TGCGCCAGCAGTTTAGAACCGGGACAGGGGGCTCGAGGCTATGGCTACACCTTC. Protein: CASSLEPGQGARGYGYTF.

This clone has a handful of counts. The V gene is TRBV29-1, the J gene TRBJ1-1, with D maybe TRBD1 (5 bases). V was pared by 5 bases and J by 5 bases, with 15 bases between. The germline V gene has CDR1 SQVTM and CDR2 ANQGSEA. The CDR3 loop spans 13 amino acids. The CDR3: CSVWGREGTEAFF. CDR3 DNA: TGCAGCGTTTGGGGCAGGGAAGGAACTGAAGCTTTCTTT.

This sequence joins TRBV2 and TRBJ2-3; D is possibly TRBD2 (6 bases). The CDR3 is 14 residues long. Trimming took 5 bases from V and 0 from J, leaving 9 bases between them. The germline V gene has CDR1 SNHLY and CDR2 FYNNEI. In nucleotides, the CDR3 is TGTGCCAGCAGTCGGGACTGGAGCACAGATACGCAGTATTTT. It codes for CASSRDWSTDTQYF.

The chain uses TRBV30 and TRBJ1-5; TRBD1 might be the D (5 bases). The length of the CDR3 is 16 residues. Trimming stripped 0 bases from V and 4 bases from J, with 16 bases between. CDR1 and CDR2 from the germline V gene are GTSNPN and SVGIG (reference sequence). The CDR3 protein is CAWSVGGAGRNQPQHF. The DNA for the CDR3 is TGTGCCTGGAGTGTAGGAGGGGCAGGCCGGAATCAGCCCCAGCATTTT.

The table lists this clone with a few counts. CDR3 DNA sequence: TGTGCCAGCCGCTACCAGGCCGGCGGGGAGCTGTTTTTT. The encoded protein is CASRYQAGGELFF. V usage is TRBV5-4 and J usage is TRBJ2-2; D is unclear. CDR3 length: 13 residues. The V gene's germline CDR1 is SGHNT and CDR2 YYREEE (reference sequence). Trimming pared 7 bases from V and 7 bases from J, leaving 14 bases between. Full variable domain (remainder filled in from reference TRBV5-4 and TRBJ2-2): ETGVTQSPTHLIKTRGQQVTLRCSSQSGHNTVSWYQQALGQGPQFIFQYYREEENGRGNFPPRFSGLQFPNYSSELNVNALELDDSALYLCASRYQAGGELFFGEGSRLTVL.

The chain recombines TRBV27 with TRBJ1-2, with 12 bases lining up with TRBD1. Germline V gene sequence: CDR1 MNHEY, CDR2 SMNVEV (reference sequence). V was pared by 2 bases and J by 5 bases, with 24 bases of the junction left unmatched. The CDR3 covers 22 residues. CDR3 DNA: TGTGCCAGCAGTTTAAGCCTAGATAGTTCCCGGGACAGGGGGCTAGTTCCTTATGGCTACACCTTC. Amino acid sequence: CASSLSLDSSRDRGLVPYGYTF.

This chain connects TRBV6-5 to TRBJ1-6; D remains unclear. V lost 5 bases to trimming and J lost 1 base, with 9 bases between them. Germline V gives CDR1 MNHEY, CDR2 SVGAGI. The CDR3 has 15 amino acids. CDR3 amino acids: CASSPGFSYNSPLHF. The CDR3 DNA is TGTGCCAGCAGTCCAGGTTTTTCCTATAATTCACCCCTCCACTTT.

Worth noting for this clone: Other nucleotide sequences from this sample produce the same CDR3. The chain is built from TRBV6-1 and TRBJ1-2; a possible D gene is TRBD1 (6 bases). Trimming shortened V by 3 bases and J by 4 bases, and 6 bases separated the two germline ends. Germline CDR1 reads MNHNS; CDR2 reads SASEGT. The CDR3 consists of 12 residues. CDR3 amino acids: CASSETGYGYTF. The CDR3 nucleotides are TGTGCCAGCAGTGAGACAGGCTATGGCTACACCTTC.

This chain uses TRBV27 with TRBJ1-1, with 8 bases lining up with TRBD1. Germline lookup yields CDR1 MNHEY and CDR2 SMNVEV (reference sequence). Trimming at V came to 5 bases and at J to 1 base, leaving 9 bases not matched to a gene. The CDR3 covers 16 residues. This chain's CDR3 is CASSPRTGQGNTEAFF. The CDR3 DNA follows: TGTGCCAGCAGTCCCCGGACCGGACAGGGGAACACTGAAGCTTTCTTT.

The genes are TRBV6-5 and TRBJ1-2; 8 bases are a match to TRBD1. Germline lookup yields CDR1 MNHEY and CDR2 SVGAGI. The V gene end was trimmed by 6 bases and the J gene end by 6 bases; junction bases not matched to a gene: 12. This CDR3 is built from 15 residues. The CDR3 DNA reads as TGTGCCAGCAGCCCTGCCGCAGGGGGCTGGGATGGCTACACCTTC. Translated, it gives CASSPAAGGWDGYTF.

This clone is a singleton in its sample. CDR3 in DNA: TGCGCCAGCAGCTCCGACAAGAACACTGAAGCTTTCTTT. Translating it yields CASSSDKNTEAFF. This chain joins TRBV5-1 and TRBJ1-1, with unresolved D. The ends were cut back, 3 bases at V and 1 base at J, with 7 bases in the middle. The V gene's germline CDR1 is SGHRS and CDR2 YFSETQ. The CDR3 extends over 13 amino acids.

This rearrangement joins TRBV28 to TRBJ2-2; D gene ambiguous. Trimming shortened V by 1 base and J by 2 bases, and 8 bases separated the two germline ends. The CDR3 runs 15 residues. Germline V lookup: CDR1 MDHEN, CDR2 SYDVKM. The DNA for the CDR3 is TGTGCCAGCAGTTTATCGGGTTTCAACACCGGGGAGCTGTTTTTT. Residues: CASSLSGFNTGELFF.

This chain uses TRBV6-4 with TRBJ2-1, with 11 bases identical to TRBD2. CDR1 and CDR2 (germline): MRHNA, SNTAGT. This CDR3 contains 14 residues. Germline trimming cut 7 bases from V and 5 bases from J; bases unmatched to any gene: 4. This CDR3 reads CASKGGLADNEQFF. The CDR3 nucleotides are TGTGCCAGCAAGGGGGGACTAGCGGACAATGAGCAGTTCTTC.

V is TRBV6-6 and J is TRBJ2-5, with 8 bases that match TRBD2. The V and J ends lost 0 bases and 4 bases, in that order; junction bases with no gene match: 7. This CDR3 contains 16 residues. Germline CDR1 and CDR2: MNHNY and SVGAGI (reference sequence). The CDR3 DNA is TGTGCCAGCAGTTACTCGTGGTTAGCGGGGCTAGAGACCCAGTACTTC. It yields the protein CASSYSWLAGLETQYF.

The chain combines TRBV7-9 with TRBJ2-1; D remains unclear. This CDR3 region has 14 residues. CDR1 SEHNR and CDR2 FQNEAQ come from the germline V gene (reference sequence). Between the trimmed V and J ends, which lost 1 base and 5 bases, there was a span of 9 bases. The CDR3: CASSLVGFNNEQFF. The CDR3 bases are TGTGCCAGCAGCTTAGTTGGCTTCAACAATGAGCAGTTCTTC.

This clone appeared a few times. The CDR3 is CASSSRDRGLNEQFF. In DNA form, the CDR3 reads TGTGCCAGTTCTTCCCGGGACAGGGGGTTGAATGAGCAGTTCTTC. The chain recombines TRBV19 with TRBJ2-1, with TRBD1 matching over 11 bases. The ends lost 8 bases at V and 7 bases at J; junction bases unmatched: 10. The CDR3 consists of 15 residues. The germline V gene encodes CDR1 LNHDA and CDR2 SQIVND (reference sequence).

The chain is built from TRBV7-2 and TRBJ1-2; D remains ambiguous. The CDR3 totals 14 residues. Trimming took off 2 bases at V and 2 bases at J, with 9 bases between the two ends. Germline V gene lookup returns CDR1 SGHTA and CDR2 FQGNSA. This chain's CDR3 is CASSLMEGNYGYTF. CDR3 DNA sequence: TGTGCCAGCAGCTTAATGGAGGGAAACTATGGCTACACCTTC.

CDR3 residues: CASRGGQGIYNEQFF. CDR3 DNA: TGTGCCAGTAGGGGGGGACAGGGGATATACAATGAGCAGTTCTTC. V is TRBV19 and J is TRBJ2-1; TRBD1 agrees at 10 bases. The CDR3 covers 15 residues. The ends lost 6 bases at V and 4 bases at J; junction bases unmatched: 6. The germline V gene encodes CDR1 LNHDA and CDR2 SQIVND (reference sequence).